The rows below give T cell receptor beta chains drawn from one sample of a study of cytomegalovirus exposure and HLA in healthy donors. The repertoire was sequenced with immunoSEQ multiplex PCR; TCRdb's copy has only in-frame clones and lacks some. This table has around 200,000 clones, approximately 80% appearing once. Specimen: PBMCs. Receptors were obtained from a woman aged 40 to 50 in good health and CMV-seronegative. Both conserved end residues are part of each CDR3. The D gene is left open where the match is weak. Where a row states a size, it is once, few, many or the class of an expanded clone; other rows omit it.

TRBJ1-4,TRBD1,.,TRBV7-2,TGTGCCAGCAGCTTATGGACAGGGGCTGAAAAACTGTTTTTT,CASSLWTGAEKLFF
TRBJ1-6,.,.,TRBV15,TGTGCCACCAGCACCAGCTGGAGCCTGCCGGACAGAGTGAGCTCCTATAATTCACCCCTCCACTTT,CATSTSWSLPDRVSSYNSPLHF
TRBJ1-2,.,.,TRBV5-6,TGTGCCAGCAGCTTGGGGCAGATACGATCTGATGGCTACACCTTC,CASSLGQIRSDGYTF
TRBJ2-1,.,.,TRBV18,TGTGCCAGCTCACCACCGGGGCAGGGATTCTACAATGAGCAGTTCTTC,CASSPPGQGFYNEQFF
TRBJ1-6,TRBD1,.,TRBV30,TGTGCCTGGAGTGTTCGACAGGGTGCGACACCCCTCCACTTT,CAWSVRQGATPLHF
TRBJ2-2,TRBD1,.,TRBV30,TGTGCCTGGGGGCCCGGGACAGGGCTGTTTTTT,CAWGPGTGLFF
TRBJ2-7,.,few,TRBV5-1,TGCGCCAGCAGCTTCAGGCAGGGCGGCGAGCAGTACTTC,CASSFRQGGEQYF
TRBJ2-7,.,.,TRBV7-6,TGTGCCAGCAGCTTAAGAGGCGTGGAGCAGTACTTC,CASSLRGVEQYF
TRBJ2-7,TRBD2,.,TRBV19,TGTGCCAGTAGTATTTCGAGACTAGCGGCAGCTTCCTACGAGCAGTACTTC,CASSISRLAAASYEQYF
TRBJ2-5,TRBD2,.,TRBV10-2,TGCGCCAGCAGTGAGTTGGGTAGCGGGAGCCCTAAAGAAGAGACCCAGTACTTC,CASSELGSGSPKEETQYF
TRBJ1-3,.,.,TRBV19,TGTGCCAGTCTGAAGGGGGTCGCTGGAAACACCATATATTTT,CASLKGVAGNTIYF
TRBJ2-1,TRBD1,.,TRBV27,TGTGCCAGCAGTTCCGGGACAGGGGGCAATGAGCAGTTCTTC,CASSSGTGGNEQFF
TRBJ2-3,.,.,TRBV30,TGTGCCTGGTCTAGCGGCACAGATACGCAGTATTTT,CAWSSGTDTQYF
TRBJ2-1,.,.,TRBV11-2,TGTGCCAGCAGCTTAGATTCGGGGGGCCTCTACAATGAGCAGTTCTTC,CASSLDSGGLYNEQFF
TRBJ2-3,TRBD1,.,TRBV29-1,TGCAGCGCCCGGACAGGGTCGTTGAGCACAGATACGCAGTATTTT,CSARTGSLSTDTQYF
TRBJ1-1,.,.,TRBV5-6,TGTGCCAGCAGCTTGGTCCTTCGCGTGAACACTGAAGCTTTCTTT,CASSLVLRVNTEAFF
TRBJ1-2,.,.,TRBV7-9,TGTGCCAGCAGCTTGAGCGGGGGTGCTAACTATGGCTACACCTTC,CASSLSGGANYGYTF